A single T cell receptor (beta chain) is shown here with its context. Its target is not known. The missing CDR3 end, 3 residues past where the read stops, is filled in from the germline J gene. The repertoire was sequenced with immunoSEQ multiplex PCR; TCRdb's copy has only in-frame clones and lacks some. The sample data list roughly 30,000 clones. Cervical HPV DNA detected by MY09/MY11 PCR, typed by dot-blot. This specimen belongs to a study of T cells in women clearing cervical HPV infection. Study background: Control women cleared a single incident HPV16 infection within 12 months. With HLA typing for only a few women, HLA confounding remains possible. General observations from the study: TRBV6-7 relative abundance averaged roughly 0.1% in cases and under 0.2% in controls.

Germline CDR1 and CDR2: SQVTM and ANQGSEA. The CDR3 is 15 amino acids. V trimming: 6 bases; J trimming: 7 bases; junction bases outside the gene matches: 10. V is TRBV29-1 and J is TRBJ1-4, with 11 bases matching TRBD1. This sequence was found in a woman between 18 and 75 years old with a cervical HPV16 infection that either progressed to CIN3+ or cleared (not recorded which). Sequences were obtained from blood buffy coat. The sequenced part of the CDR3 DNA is TGCAGCGTCCTGGGGGACAGGGGGATTGGTGAAAAA. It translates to CSVLGDRGIGEK. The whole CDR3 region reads CSVLGDRGIGEKLFF. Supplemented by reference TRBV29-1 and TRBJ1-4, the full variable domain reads SAVISQKPSRDICQRGTSLTIQCQVDSQVTMMFWYRQQPGQSLTLIATANQGSEATYESGFVIDKFPISRPNLTFSTLTVSNMSPEDSSIYLCSVLGDRGIGEKLFFGSGTQLSVL.